A single TCR beta chain is shown here with its context. This clonotype was recorded a few times. Its binding antigen is unknown. Within one base of it there is no much larger clone, and no base qualities were kept. The method behind the library was RT-PCR. The instrument given in TCRdb is NextSeq 550. TCRdb itself trimmed the public reads at Q25 with fastp, ran MiXCR and retained productive beta chains. All rows with the same CDR3 protein become a single entry with the most common DNA and genes. This sample has tens of thousands of distinct CDR3 sequences in its table, and approximately 25% of those were observed once. More than 25% of the sample is in the top ten clones. This sample is part of a study of patients and donors after allogeneic stem cell transplantation (dated by TCRdb to between 2020 and 2021). The sequence derives from a human donor who was either an allogeneic HSCT recipient or a stem cell or donor lymphocyte infusion donor (not recorded which). It is not recorded whose cells these are; they may come from a transplant donor. The sample comprised blood, either unsorted or a sorted T cell fraction (not recorded which).

The nucleotide sequence reads TGCGCCAGCAGCCCCTATAACAGGGAGGCGGCTTTCTTT. Its protein is CASSPYNREAAFF. Recombination linked TRBV4-1 to TRBJ1-1; 6 matching bases give a weak D call of TRBD1. Measured from the cysteine to the phenylalanine, the CDR3 is 13 residues long. Only the CDR3 region is kept as DNA, spanning 39 bases read in frame from base 1. V was cut back by 4 bases and J by 11 bases, leaving a gap of 17 bases between them. CDR1 and CDR2 are drawn from the germline V gene: MGHRA, YSYEKL.